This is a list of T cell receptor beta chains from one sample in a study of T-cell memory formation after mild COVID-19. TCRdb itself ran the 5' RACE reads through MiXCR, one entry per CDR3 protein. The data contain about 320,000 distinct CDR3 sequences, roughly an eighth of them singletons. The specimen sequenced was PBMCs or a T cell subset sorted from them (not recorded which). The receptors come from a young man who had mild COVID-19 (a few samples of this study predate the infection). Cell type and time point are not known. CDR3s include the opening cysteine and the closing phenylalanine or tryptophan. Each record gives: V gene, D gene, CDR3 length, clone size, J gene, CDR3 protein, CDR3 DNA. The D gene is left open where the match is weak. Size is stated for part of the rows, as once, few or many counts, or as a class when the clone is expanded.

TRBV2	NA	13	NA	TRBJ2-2	CASSETGTGELFF	TGTGCCAGCAGTGAGACAGGCACCGGGGAGCTGTTTTTT
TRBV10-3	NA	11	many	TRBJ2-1	CAISESYEQFF	TGTGCCATCAGTGAGTCTTATGAGCAGTTCTTC
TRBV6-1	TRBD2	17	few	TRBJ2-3	CASSGELAGGLTDTQYF	TGTGCCAGCAGTGGTGAACTAGCGGGGGGCCTCACAGATACGCAGTATTTT
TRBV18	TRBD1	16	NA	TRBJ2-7	CASSPLYGTGAYEQYF	TGTGCCAGCTCACCATTGTATGGGACAGGGGCCTACGAGCAGTACTTC
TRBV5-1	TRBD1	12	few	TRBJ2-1	CASRRQGGAPFF	TGCGCCAGCAGAAGACAGGGCGGAGCGCCGTTCTTC
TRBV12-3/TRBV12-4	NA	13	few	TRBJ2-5	CANSLGGRETQYF	TGTGCCAACTCTTTGGGGGGGCGAGAGACCCAGTACTTC
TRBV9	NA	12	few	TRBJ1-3	CASSASGNTIYF	TGTGCCAGCAGCGCCTCTGGAAACACCATATATTTT
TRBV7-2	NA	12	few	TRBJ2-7	CASSLGFPEQYF	TGTGCCAGCAGCTTAGGGTTCCCCGAGCAGTACTTC
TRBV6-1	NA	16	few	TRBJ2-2	CASSENPGINTGELFF	TGTGCCAGCAGTGAAAATCCGGGAATCAACACCGGGGAGCTGTTTTTT
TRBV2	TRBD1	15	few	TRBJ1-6	CASSEGTGEGSPLHF	TGTGCCAGCAGTGAAGGGACAGGGGAGGGCTCACCCCTCCACTTT
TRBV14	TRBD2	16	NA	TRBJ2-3	CASSRGTSGDRDTQYF	TGTGCCAGCAGCCGAGGGACTAGCGGGGACCGAGATACGCAGTATTTT
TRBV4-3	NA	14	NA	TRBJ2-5	CASSQDWSRETQYF	TGCGCCAGCAGCCAAGATTGGTCACGGGAGACCCAGTACTTC
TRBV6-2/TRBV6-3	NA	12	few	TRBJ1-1	CASGRQSAEAFF	TGTGCCAGCGGAAGACAGTCAGCTGAAGCTTTCTTT
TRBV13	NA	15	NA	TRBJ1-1	CASSPGWGQNTEAFF	TGTGCCAGCAGCCCTGGGTGGGGTCAGAACACTGAAGCTTTCTTT
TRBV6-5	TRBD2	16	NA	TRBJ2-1	CASSYAGLAGANEQFF	TGTGCCAGCAGTTACGCCGGACTAGCGGGGGCGAATGAGCAGTTCTTC
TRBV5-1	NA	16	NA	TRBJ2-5	CASSLFLGSGRETQYF	TGCGCCAGCAGCTTGTTTCTCGGTAGCGGTAGAGAGACCCAGTACTTC
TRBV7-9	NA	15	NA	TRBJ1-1	CASIGGVGGETEAFF	TGTGCCAGCATCGGCGGGGTGGGGGGCGAAACTGAAGCTTTCTTT
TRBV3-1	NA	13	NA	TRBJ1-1	CASSQGGATEAFF	TGTGCCAGCAGCCAAGGCGGGGCGACTGAAGCTTTCTTT
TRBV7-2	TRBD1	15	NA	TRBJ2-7	CASSSMGTGQFEQYF	TGTGCCAGCAGCTCCATGGGGACAGGACAGTTCGAGCAGTACTTC
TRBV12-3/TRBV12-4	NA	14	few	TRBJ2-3	CASTRAALTDTQYF	TGTGCCAGCACCCGGGCGGCCTTGACAGATACGCAGTATTTT
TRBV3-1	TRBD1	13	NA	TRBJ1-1	CASSQGTGAEAFF	TGTGCCAGCAGCCAAGGGACAGGAGCTGAAGCTTTCTTT
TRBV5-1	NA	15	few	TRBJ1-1	CASSSGIGTNTEAFF	TGCGCCAGCAGCTCTGGGATTGGAACGAACACTGAAGCTTTCTTT
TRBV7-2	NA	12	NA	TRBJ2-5	CASSSKEETQYF	TGTGCCAGCAGCTCCAAGGAGGAGACCCAGTACTTC
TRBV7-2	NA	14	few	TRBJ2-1	CASSLLGSYNEQFF	TGTGCCAGCAGCCTACTCGGGTCCTACAATGAGCAGTTCTTC
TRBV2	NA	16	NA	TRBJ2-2	CASTRQGLSNTGELFF	TGTGCCAGCACCCGCCAAGGACTTTCGAACACCGGGGAGCTGTTTTTT
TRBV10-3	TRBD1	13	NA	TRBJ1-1	CAIRGQGMGEAFF	TGTGCCATCAGAGGACAGGGTATGGGTGAAGCTTTCTTT
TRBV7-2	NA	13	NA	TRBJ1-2	CASSLPGADGYTF	TGTGCCAGCAGCTTACCAGGGGCTGACGGCTACACCTTC
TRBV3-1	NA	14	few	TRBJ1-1	CASSQYGADTEAFF	TGTGCCAGCAGCCAGTACGGGGCGGACACTGAAGCTTTCTTT
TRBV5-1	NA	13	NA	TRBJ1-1	CASSPEGNTEAFF	TGCGCCAGCAGCCCCGAGGGCAACACTGAAGCTTTCTTT